These 17 T cell receptor beta chains were all obtained from the same sample, sequenced in a study of blood T cell repertoires in COVID-19 (dated by TCRdb to the early 2020s). Library construction relied on the immunoSEQ multiplex PCR assay. TCRdb took over this immuneACCESS table, retaining in-frame rearrangements with V and J assigned. Such tables are incomplete; in checked studies, under half of the missing clones stem from an unresolved V gene, and the remainder is unexplained. The sample includes roughly 57,000 clones, with roughly 90% observed a single time. The biggest ten clones account for 20% of the sample. Specimen: peripheral blood. Receptors were obtained from a human donor in a cohort sampled during active COVID-19.

This clone showed up just once. The DNA for the CDR3 is TGTGCCAGCAGCTCCCGGGGACTAGCGCAAGAGACCCAGTACTTC. Protein product: CASSSRGLAQETQYF. The gene calls are TRBV11-2 and TRBJ2-5, with 10 bases that match TRBD2. The CDR3 is made up of 15 amino acids. Per germline, CDR1 SGHAT and CDR2 FQNNGV. V shed 4 bases and J 2 bases; nucleotides not matched to a gene: 4.

This clone was recorded once. V usage is TRBV5-4 and J usage is TRBJ2-5; 9 bases fit TRBD1. Germline CDR1 reads SGHNT; CDR2 reads YYREEE (reference sequence). V shed 3 bases, J shed 5 bases, and the junction held 2 bases outside the gene matches. The CDR3 has 13 amino acids. CDR3 sequence reads: CASSWTGVETQYF. CDR3 coding DNA: TGTGCCAGCAGCTGGACAGGGGTGGAGACCCAGTACTTC.

The chain joins TRBV19 to TRBJ2-3; TRBD1 agrees at 8 bases. Trimming at V came to 3 bases and at J to 3 bases, leaving 2 bases not matched to a gene. The germline CDR1 and CDR2 sequences are LNHDA and SQIVND (reference sequence). The CDR3 is 14 amino acids. The CDR3 DNA reads TGTGCCAGTAGTATCGGACAGGGTACAGATACGCAGTATTTT. Its protein is CASSIGQGTDTQYF.

The chain employs TRBV3-1 (or the pseudogene TRBV3-2) and TRBJ2-7; D perhaps matches TRBD2 (7 bases). CDR3 length: 15 amino acids. V shed 1 base and J shed 3 bases, with 13 bases lying between them. Germline assignment: CDR1 LGHDT and CDR2 YNNKEL (reference sequence). The DNA of the CDR3 is TGTGCCAGCAGCCAAGGGGGGGGCAGGCTCTACGAGCAGTACTTC. Its protein is CASSQGGGRLYEQYF.

V and J are TRBV4-3 and TRBJ2-3; tentatively, D is TRBD1 (5 bases). The ends were cut back, 0 bases at V and 1 base at J, with 17 bases in the middle. Germline CDR1 and CDR2: LGHNA and YSLEER. CDR3 size: 18 residues. The CDR3 DNA reads TGCGCCAGCAGCCAAGAGGGCCCCCAGGGTTCTCGCACAGATACGCAGTATTTT. Its translation is CASSQEGPQGSRTDTQYF.

This clone has a single count. The chain carries TRBV10-3 and TRBJ2-7, with D possibly being TRBD1 (5 bases). CDR1 is ENHRY and CDR2 is SYGVKD in the germline V gene. This CDR3 is 13 amino acids long. V dropped 8 bases and J dropped 3 bases, with 14 bases sitting between them. Here the CDR3 reads CAIRATENYEQYF. CDR3 coding DNA: TGTGCCATCCGGGCGACAGAAAACTACGAGCAGTACTTC.

The chain couples TRBV6-1 to TRBJ2-7; D remains ambiguous. Germline-derived CDR1 and CDR2 are MNHNS and SASEGT. Trimming stripped 0 bases from V and 0 bases from J, with 6 bases between. The CDR3 covers 14 residues. CDR3 loop: CASSEAASSYEQYF. For the CDR3, the DNA is TGTGCCAGCAGTGAAGCTGCCAGCTCCTACGAGCAGTACTTC.

The rearrangement uses TRBV4-2 and TRBJ1-6; D perhaps matches TRBD1 (5 bases). CDR3 length: 16 amino acids. CDR1 is LGHNA, CDR2 YNFKEQ, per germline. V lost 0 bases to trimming and J lost 7 bases, with 13 bases between them. The CDR3 DNA sequence: TGTGCCAGCAGCCAAGATGAGCGCCAGGGCAATTCACCCCTCCACTTT. This translates into CASSQDERQGNSPLHF.

The J gene is TRBJ2-3, the V gene TRBV5-1; 7 bases fit TRBD2. The CDR3 runs 14 residues. Germline V lookup: CDR1 SGHRS, CDR2 YFSETQ. After removal of 5 bases from V and 2 bases from J, the junction contained 5 bases not matched to a gene. CDR3 in DNA: TGCGCCAGCAGACTCCTAGCGGTCACAGATACGCAGTATTTT. Residues: CASRLLAVTDTQYF.

The chain employs TRBV6-2 or TRBV6-3 and TRBJ1-1; the match to TRBD1 covers 7 bases. CDR3 length: 16 residues. Germline assignment: CDR1 MNHEY and CDR2 SVGEGT. Trimming at V came to 3 bases and at J to 1 base, leaving 8 bases not matched to a gene. The CDR3 protein is CASSYPTGTPNTEAFF. Here the CDR3 DNA reads TGTGCCAGCAGTTATCCGACAGGGACCCCGAACACTGAAGCTTTCTTT.

The V gene is TRBV6-6, the J gene TRBJ2-7; 9 nucleotides line up with TRBD1. The CDR3 sequence is 13 residues long. The J segment lost 6 bases and the V segment lost 6 bases, leaving 6 bases of the junction unmatched. Germline CDR1 and CDR2: MNHNY and SVGAGI (reference sequence). CDR3 amino acids: CASSKGQGGEQYF. Written as DNA, the CDR3 is TGTGCCAGCAGCAAGGGACAGGGTGGCGAGCAGTACTTC.

The chain links TRBV7-2 to TRBJ2-2; tentatively, D is TRBD2 (7 bases). This CDR3 is 15 amino acids long. CDR1 is SGHTA, CDR2 FQGNSA, per germline. V shed 0 bases and J shed 7 bases, with 12 bases lying between them. The CDR3 loop reads CASSLAGGLDGELFF. CDR3 nucleotide sequence: TGTGCCAGCAGCTTAGCGGGGGGGCTCGACGGGGAGCTGTTTTTT.

This clone is a singleton in its sample. The CDR3 nucleotides read TGTGCCATCAGTAAGGACAGCAATGAGCAGTTCTTC. Translation gives CAISKDSNEQFF. This chain uses TRBV10-3 with TRBJ2-1; D might be TRBD1 (6 bases). Germline values: CDR1 ENHRY, CDR2 SYGVKD. This CDR3 has 12 amino acids. V dropped 5 bases and J dropped 6 bases, with 8 bases sitting between them.

V and J are TRBV6-5 and TRBJ2-3; TRBD1 might be the D (6 bases). Germline V gene data show CDR1 as MNHEY and CDR2 as SVGAGI. The V end lost 6 bases, the J end lost 6 bases, and 7 bases lay between the germline ends. This CDR3 is 11 amino acids long. In DNA form, the CDR3 reads TGTGCCAGCAGGGGGGCGGATACGCAGTATTTT. It encodes CASRGADTQYF.

V gene TRBV7-2 combines with J gene TRBJ2-7, with 10 bases identical to TRBD1. This CDR3 has 15 residues. V dropped 1 base and J dropped 2; count of bases not matched to a gene: 2. CDR1 and CDR2 (germline): SGHTA, FQGNSA. DNA of the CDR3: TGTGCCAGCAGCTTAGTAGGGACAGGGGCCTACGAGCAGTACTTC. Its translation is CASSLVGTGAYEQYF.

This chain connects TRBV7-2 to TRBJ2-4; possibly TRBD1 for D (5 bases). The V and J ends lost 2 bases and 3 bases respectively, with 14 bases between them. This CDR3 contains 16 residues. Germline-derived CDR1 and CDR2 are SGHTA and FQGNSA. The CDR3 region has the DNA TGTGCCAGCAGCTTAATCAGGGCCCAGATCAAAAACATTCAGTACTTC. Its protein product is CASSLIRAQIKNIQYF.

J is TRBJ2-2 and V is TRBV19, with TRBD1 matching over 7 bases. J gave up 5 bases and V 5 bases, and 8 bases lay outside the gene matches. The CDR3 has 15 residues. Germline V gene sequence: CDR1 LNHDA, CDR2 SQIVND (reference sequence). The CDR3 DNA reads TGTGCCAGTAGTCACAGGGGTCAAAGGACCGGGGAGCTGTTTTTT. Its translation is CASSHRGQRTGELFF.